This T cell receptor (beta chain) was found in a study of T cell responses to AZD1222 COVID-19 vaccine. Whole-study findings and limits: Repertoires were obtained only post-peak T cell response. Among AZD1222 vaccinees, only five or six were seropositive at baseline.

The method was immunoSEQ multiplex PCR; TCRdb's version includes in-frame clones alone and lacks a portion of them. The data contain under 200,000 clones, just over 90% of them singletons. Germline V CDR1 and CDR2: SNHLY, FYNNEI. This CDR3 has 15 amino acids. V was trimmed by 4 bases and J by 0 bases, leaving 11 bases between them. About this clone: The antigen is undetermined.

The sequence derives from an adult in good health. The chain couples TRBV2 to TRBJ2-3; D tentatively fits TRBD1 or TRBD2 (5 bases each). The specimen comprised peripheral blood, sampled on day 0 of AZD1222 vaccination. CDR3 in DNA: TGTGCCAGCAGTGTTGGGACGTCGAGCACAGATACGCAGTATTTT. Protein sequence: CASSVGTSSTDTQYF.